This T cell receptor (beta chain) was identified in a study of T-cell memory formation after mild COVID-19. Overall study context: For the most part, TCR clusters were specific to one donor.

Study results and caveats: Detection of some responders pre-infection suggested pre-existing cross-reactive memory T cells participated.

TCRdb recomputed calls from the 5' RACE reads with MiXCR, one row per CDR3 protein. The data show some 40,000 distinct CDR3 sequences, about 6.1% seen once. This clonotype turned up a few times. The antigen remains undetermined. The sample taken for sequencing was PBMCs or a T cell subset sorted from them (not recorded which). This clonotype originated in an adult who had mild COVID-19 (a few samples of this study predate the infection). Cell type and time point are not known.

The CDR3 loop reads CASSDSLGGPLTPGELFF. CDR3 DNA sequence: TGTGCCAGCAGTGATTCTCTTGGGGGCCCTTTAACACCCGGGGAGCTGTTTTTT. The V call is TRBV25-1, the J call TRBJ2-2, with TRBD1 as a possible D gene (6 bases). Looked up from germline, CDR1 is MGHDK and CDR2 is SYGVNS. This CDR3 contains 18 residues. V was shortened by 3 bases and J by 6 bases, with 23 bases between the two germline ends. The complete variable domain, with remaining parts taken from reference TRBV25-1 and TRBJ2-2, reads EADIYQTPRYLVIGTGKKITLECSQTMGHDKMYWYQQDPGMELHLIHYSYGVNSTEKGDLSSESTVSRIRTEHFPLTLESARPSHTSQYLCASSDSLGGPLTPGELFFGEGSRLTVL.